The clone carrying this TCR beta chain was recorded once. The source of the sample is a study of blood T cell repertoires in COVID-19. Recruits, aged roughly 18 to 95 years, lived in 24 US areas. The study assigned cohorts using participant-reported clinical history. Recovery meant two consecutive negative NP/OP PCR tests, professional clearance, or resolved symptoms. Original processing methods: Reference gene primer amplification yielded estimated nucleated cell counts. Only in-frame clones appear in the TCRdb table, and some are missing; sequencing was by immunoSEQ multiplex PCR. V and J calls and clone size follow that table, whereas D and trimming were derived from the DNA. Of 350,000 to 550,000 clones in the sample, 85% to 90% are singletons; the top ten hold about 1.1%. This CDR3 spans 15 amino acids. The germline gives CDR1 SGHRS, CDR2 YFSETQ. The junction had 5 bases not matched to a gene; V was cut back by 4 bases and J by 0 bases.

The chain recombines TRBV5-1 with TRBJ2-3, with 7 bases matching TRBD1. Sequenced material: PBMCs or T cells enriched from blood (not recorded which). The sequence was obtained from a man younger than 40 who had recovered from COVID-19. CDR3 nucleotide sequence: TGCGCCAGCAGCACGGACAGGTCCAGCACAGATACGCAGTATTTT. It translates to CASSTDRSSTDTQYF.